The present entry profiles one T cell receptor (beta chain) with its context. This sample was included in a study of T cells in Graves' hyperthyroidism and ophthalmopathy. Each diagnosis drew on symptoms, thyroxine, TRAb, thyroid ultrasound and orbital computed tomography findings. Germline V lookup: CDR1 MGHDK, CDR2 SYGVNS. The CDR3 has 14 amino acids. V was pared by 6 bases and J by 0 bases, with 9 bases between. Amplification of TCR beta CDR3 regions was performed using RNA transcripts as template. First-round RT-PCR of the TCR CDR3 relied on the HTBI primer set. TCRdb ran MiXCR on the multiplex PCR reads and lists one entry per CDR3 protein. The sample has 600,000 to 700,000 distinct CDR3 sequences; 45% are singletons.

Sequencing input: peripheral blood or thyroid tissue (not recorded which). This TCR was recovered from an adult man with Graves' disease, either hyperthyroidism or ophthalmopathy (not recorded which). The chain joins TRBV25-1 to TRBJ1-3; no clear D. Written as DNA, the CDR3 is TGTGCCAGCAGAGATGTGAACTCTGGAAACACCATATATTTT. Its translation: CASRDVNSGNTIYF. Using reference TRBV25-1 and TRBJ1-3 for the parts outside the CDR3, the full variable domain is EADIYQTPRYLVIGTGKKITLECSQTMGHDKMYWYQQDPGMELHLIHYSYGVNSTEKGDLSSESTVSRIRTEHFPLTLESARPSHTSQYLCASRDVNSGNTIYFGEGSWLTVV.